One and the same sample provided the 15 T cell receptor beta chains below, sequenced in a study of blood T cell repertoires in COVID-19. The repertoire was sequenced with immunoSEQ multiplex PCR; TCRdb's copy has only in-frame clones and lacks some. This sample has roughly 38,000 clones, with about 88% found just once. The sample was peripheral blood. The origin of the receptors is a man over 45 in a cohort sampled during active COVID-19.

The chain carries TRBV19 and TRBJ2-7; possible D gene TRBD2, 6 bases. V shed 4 bases and J shed 2 bases, with 18 bases lying between them. This CDR3 is built from 16 residues. Germline lookup yields CDR1 LNHDA and CDR2 SQIVND (reference sequence). This CDR3 is CASSTGWQGGPYEQYV. The CDR3 bases are TGTGCCAGTAGTACCGGTTGGCAGGGAGGCCCCTACGAGCAGTACGTC.

The chain is built from TRBV7-2 and TRBJ2-3, with 10 bases fitting TRBD2. V trimming: 2 bases; J trimming: 2 bases; junction bases outside the gene matches: 4. Germline CDR1 reads SGHTA; CDR2 reads FQGNSA. There are 16 residues in the CDR3. The CDR3 nucleotides read TGTGCCAGCAGCTTACAAAGCGGGGGGGCCACAGATACGCAGTATTTT. This translates into CASSLQSGGATDTQYF.

The gene calls are TRBV24-1 and TRBJ1-1; TRBD1 agrees at 8 bases. V was clipped by 8 bases and J by 11 bases; unmatched bases: 9. The CDR3 extends over 12 amino acids. CDR1 and CDR2 (germline): KGHDR, SFDVKD. Here the CDR3 DNA reads TGTGCCACCATCGTCCAGGGGGCTTACGCTTTCTTT. Its translation is CATIVQGAYAFF.

The J gene is TRBJ2-7, the V gene TRBV18; weak D call: TRBD1 (6 bases). CDR1 is KGHSH, CDR2 LQKENI, per germline. The CDR3 runs to 15 residues. Trimming pared 3 bases from V and 1 base from J, leaving 13 bases between. The CDR3 DNA is TGTGCCAGCTCACCGCACCAGGGGCTATCCTACGAGCAGTACTTC. Amino acid sequence: CASSPHQGLSYEQYF.

The V gene is TRBV5-4, the J gene TRBJ2-2; 16 bases match TRBD2. The germline gives CDR1 SGHNT, CDR2 YYREEE (reference sequence). Trimming cost V 4 bases and J 8 bases; bases outside gene matches: 5. This CDR3 is 16 amino acids long. The CDR3 is CASSPGLAGGIGELFF. The CDR3 nucleotides are TGTGCCAGCAGCCCGGGACTAGCGGGAGGGATTGGGGAGCTGTTTTTT.

This chain links TRBV29-1 with TRBJ2-2, with TRBD2 matching over 15 bases. The CDR3 totals 14 residues. J lost 6 bases, V lost 6 bases, and 2 bases had no gene match. Germline CDR1 and CDR2: SQVTM and ANQGSEA. This CDR3 reads CSVGLAGGSGELFF. CDR3 DNA: TGCAGCGTGGGACTAGCGGGGGGCTCCGGGGAGCTGTTTTTT.

This clone rates as medium-sized. V gene TRBV5-1 combines with J gene TRBJ2-1; possible D gene TRBD1, 6 bases. The CDR3 is made up of 16 amino acids. Trimming left V 5 bases short and J 3 bases short, with 18 bases between. CDR1 and CDR2 from the germline V gene are SGHRS and YFSETQ. The CDR3: CASSEIGQGNYNEQFF. The CDR3 DNA reads TGCGCCAGCAGTGAGATAGGGCAGGGGAACTACAATGAGCAGTTCTTC.

The chain is built from TRBV7-3 and TRBJ2-2; 8 positions agree with TRBD2. V shed 4 bases, J shed 2 bases, and the junction held 6 bases outside the gene matches. The germline gives CDR1 SGHTA, CDR2 FQGTGA. The CDR3 runs 16 residues. CDR3 DNA sequence: TGTGCCAGCAGCTCATTCGGGGGGGTTAACACCGGGGAGCTGTTTTTT. Protein product: CASSSFGGVNTGELFF.

On this clone: At one end, the junction sequence differs from germline, possibly due to a read error. The rearrangement joins TRBV7-7 to TRBJ2-1; TRBD2 agrees at 14 bases. Germline-derived CDR1 and CDR2 are SSHAT and FNYEAQ (reference sequence). CDR3 length: 15 residues. The chain's CDR3 is CASSAGLAGVGEQFF. CDR3 DNA sequence: TGTGCTAGCAGCGCGGGACTAGCGGGAGTGGGTGAGCAGTTCTTC.

The chain has TRBV11-3 and TRBJ2-2; 11 bases agree with TRBD1. The junction had 4 bases not matched to a gene; V was cut back by 4 bases and J by 6 bases. CDR3 size: 15 residues. CDR1 and CDR2 from the germline V gene are SGHNT and YENEEA. The CDR3 loop is CASSWGQGDSGELFF. The DNA for the CDR3 is TGTGCCAGCAGCTGGGGACAGGGGGACTCCGGGGAGCTGTTTTTT.

The V gene is TRBV14, the J gene TRBJ2-5; D possibly corresponds to TRBD2 (5 bases). The germline V and J ends were trimmed by 0 bases and 5 bases, with 16 bases remaining between them. Germline loops: CDR1 SGHDN, CDR2 FVKESK. The length of the CDR3 is 16 residues. As DNA, the CDR3 is TGTGCCAGCAGCCAAGATCCGGACTTACTGTTGGAGACCCAGTACTTC. Translation gives CASSQDPDLLLETQYF. Full variable domain (rest looked up from reference TRBV14 and TRBJ2-5): EAGVTQFPSHSVIEKGQTVTLRCDPISGHDNLYWYRRVMGKEIKFLLHFVKESKQDESGMPNNRFLAERTGGTYSTLKVQPAELEDSGVYFCASSQDPDLLLETQYFGPGTRLLVL.

The V and J genes are TRBV6-4 and TRBJ1-2, with 7 nucleotides matching TRBD1. The V gene end was trimmed by 0 bases and the J gene end by 8 bases; junction bases not matched to a gene: 3. Germline-derived CDR1 and CDR2 are MRHNA and SNTAGT. The CDR3 covers 13 residues. The CDR3 region is CASSDSQGGGYTF. Written as DNA, the CDR3 is TGTGCCAGCAGTGACTCTCAGGGGGGCGGCTACACCTTC.

The V and J genes are TRBV4-3 and TRBJ2-3; maybe TRBD1 (5 bases). Germline V gives CDR1 LGHNA, CDR2 YSLEER. The V end was cut by 0 bases, the J end by 0 bases, with 16 bases between. The CDR3 spans 18 residues. The CDR3 nucleotides read TGCGCCAGCAGCCAAGATGCTTGGACAAGAATTAGCACAGATACGCAGTATTTT. This gives the protein CASSQDAWTRISTDTQYF.

The J gene is TRBJ2-7, the V gene TRBV13, with unresolved D. Between the trimmed V and J ends, which lost 0 bases and 1 base, there was a span of 7 bases. The CDR3 covers 14 residues. Germline CDR1 is PRHDT and CDR2 is FYEKMQ (reference sequence). The CDR3 DNA follows: TGTGCCAGCAGCTTAGGCCTAGTGTCCTACGAGCAGTACGTC. Its translation is CASSLGLVSYEQYV.

The gene calls are TRBV30 and TRBJ2-4, with D possibly being TRBD2 (5 bases). Germline V gives CDR1 GTSNPN, CDR2 SVGIG (reference sequence). CDR3 length: 12 amino acids. Trimming left V 2 bases short and J 8 bases short, with 10 bases between. CDR3 in amino acids: CAWSLLEDIQYF. CDR3 bases: TGTGCCTGGAGTCTACTGGAGGACATTCAGTACTTC.